Following are 25 T cell receptor beta chains from one sample sequenced in a study of PD-1 blockade in mismatch repair-deficient tumors. Generated by immunoSEQ multiplex PCR, the TCRdb table keeps only in-frame clones and is missing some. The repertoire holds 80,000 to 130,000 clones, roughly four fifths seen once, with around 5.8% in the top ten. This specimen consisted of peripheral blood, obtained approximately 35 weeks after starting pembrolizumab. Receptors were obtained from an adult with mismatch repair-deficient cancer.

V and J are TRBV14 and TRBJ2-3; TRBD2 matches 7 bases. Looked up from germline, CDR1 is SGHDN and CDR2 is FVKESK. The CDR3 runs to 19 residues. V lost 4 bases to trimming and J lost 2 bases; unmatched junction nucleotides: 18. The CDR3 loop reads CASSRFLAASDQNTDTQYF. The CDR3 coding sequence is TGTGCCAGCAGCCGCTTCCTAGCGGCATCTGATCAGAACACAGATACGCAGTATTTT.

The V call is TRBV7-9, the J call TRBJ2-7; no clear D. The CDR3 loop spans 12 amino acids. Trimming took 6 bases from V and 0 from J, leaving 6 bases between them. Per the germline V gene, CDR1 is SEHNR and CDR2 is FQNEAQ (reference sequence). The CDR3 nucleotides are TGTGCCAGCAGTTTAAACTCCTACGAGCAGTACTTC. Its protein is CASSLNSYEQYF. The whole variable domain, filled in from reference TRBV7-9 and TRBJ2-7, reads DTGVSQNPRHKITKRGQNVTFRCDPISEHNRLYWYRQTLGQGPEFLTYFQNEAQLEKSRLLSDRFSAERPKGSFSTLEIQRTEQGDSAMYLCASSLNSYEQYFGPGTRLTVT.

The genes are TRBV5-1 and TRBJ2-2; 7 bases map to TRBD1. V lost 3 bases to trimming and J lost 1 base; unmatched junction nucleotides: 3. The germline V gene has CDR1 SGHRS and CDR2 YFSETQ. The CDR3 loop spans 15 amino acids. This CDR3 is CASSSGQKNTGELFF. In nucleotides, the CDR3 is TGCGCCAGCAGCTCGGGACAGAAGAACACCGGGGAGCTGTTTTTT.

This clone has a single count. The chain couples TRBV6-5 to TRBJ2-7; TRBD2 aligns across 9 bases. The CDR3 is 13 residues long. Germline CDR1 reads MNHEY; CDR2 reads SVGAGI. V lost 2 bases and J lost 6; bases outside the gene matches: 2. DNA for the CDR3: TGTGCCAGCAGTTACGGCGGGAGGGGCGAGCAGTACTTC. Residues: CASSYGGRGEQYF.

V gene TRBV28 combines with J gene TRBJ2-1; D gene unclear. The CDR3 length is 11 residues. The ends were cut back, 6 bases at V and 6 bases at J, with 6 bases in the middle. CDR1 and CDR2 from the germline V gene are MDHEN and SYDVKM. CDR3 amino acids: CASSSPNEQFF. In nucleotides, the CDR3 is TGTGCCAGCAGCTCCCCCAATGAGCAGTTCTTC.

The V call is TRBV19, the J call TRBJ2-5, with TRBD1 as a possible D gene (5 bases). The CDR3 sequence is 12 residues long. Germline V lookup: CDR1 LNHDA, CDR2 SQIVND (reference sequence). V was shortened by 3 bases and J by 6 bases, with 8 bases between the two germline ends. The CDR3 DNA sequence: TGTGCCAGTAGTATCGACAGTAAGACCCAGTACTTC. It is translated as CASSIDSKTQYF.

For the CDR3, the DNA is TGTGCCAGCAGTTTAGGACTAGCGGGAGATTGGTCCTACGAGCAGTACTTC. It codes for CASSLGLAGDWSYEQYF. V gene TRBV27 combines with J gene TRBJ2-7; 13 nucleotides match TRBD2. CDR1 MNHEY and CDR2 SMNVEV come from the germline V gene (reference sequence). The CDR3 runs to 17 residues. The junction had 5 bases not matched to a gene; V was cut back by 2 bases and J by 1 base.

The rearrangement links TRBV9 to TRBJ2-1; 9 nucleotides align to TRBD1. Germline CDR1 and CDR2: SGDLS and YYNGEE. The V gene end was trimmed by 6 bases and the J gene end by 5 bases; junction bases not matched to a gene: 9. This CDR3 region has 15 residues. The CDR3 is CASTSTGGIHNEQFF. CDR3 sequence (DNA): TGTGCCAGCACCTCGACAGGGGGTATCCACAATGAGCAGTTCTTC.

This chain connects TRBV9 to TRBJ1-3; a weak D match, TRBD1 (5 bases). Trimming removed 0 bases from V and 0 bases from J, with 13 bases in between. The CDR3 runs to 17 residues. CDR1 SGDLS and CDR2 YYNGEE come from the germline V gene. The CDR3 loop reads CASSVGSGKSSGNTIYF. In nucleotides, the CDR3 is TGTGCCAGCAGCGTAGGGTCAGGGAAGAGCTCTGGAAACACCATATATTTT. The complete variable domain, with remaining parts taken from reference TRBV9 and TRBJ1-3, reads DSGVTQTPKHLITATGQRVTLRCSPRSGDLSVYWYQQSLDQGLQFLIQYYNGEERAKGNILERFSAQQFPDLHSELNLSSLELGDSALYFCASSVGSGKSSGNTIYFGEGSWLTVV.

This clone was recorded once. This chain links TRBV10-3 with TRBJ2-7; 11 positions agree with TRBD1. V dropped 5 bases and J dropped 5; count of bases not matched to a gene: 8. The CDR3 runs 15 residues. CDR1 and CDR2 from the germline V gene are ENHRY and SYGVKD. CDR3 region: CAISTGQGARNEQYF. The CDR3 DNA reads TGTGCCATCAGTACCGGACAGGGGGCAAGGAACGAGCAGTACTTC.

The V call is TRBV5-1, the J call TRBJ2-1, with D possibly called TRBD1 or TRBD2 (5 bases each). The CDR3 covers 16 residues. V dropped 4 bases and J dropped 0 bases, with 14 bases sitting between them. Germline V gives CDR1 SGHRS, CDR2 YFSETQ. CDR3 bases: TGCGCCAGCAGCCCACCGGGACCCCTCTCCTACAATGAGCAGTTCTTC. Translated, it gives CASSPPGPLSYNEQFF.

V gene TRBV5-1 combines with J gene TRBJ2-7; 9 nucleotides match TRBD2. CDR3 length: 13 amino acids. Per the germline V gene, CDR1 is SGHRS and CDR2 is YFSETQ. V shed 7 bases and J 3 bases; nucleotides not matched to a gene: 5. The CDR3 DNA reads as TGCGCCAGCTCCTTGACTAGCGGCTACGAGCAGTACTTC. It specifies CASSLTSGYEQYF.

This clone is a singleton in its sample. This sequence joins TRBV6-4 and TRBJ2-1, with D hard to call. The germline V and J ends were trimmed by 4 bases and 0 bases, with 7 bases remaining between them. The CDR3 loop spans 14 amino acids. Germline V gene lookup returns CDR1 MRHNA and CDR2 SNTAGT. The CDR3 nucleotides are TGTGCCAGCAGTGTGTCTAGCTCCTACAATGAGCAGTTCTTC. It encodes CASSVSSSYNEQFF.

The chain joins TRBV5-4 to TRBJ2-1; no reliable D call. CDR3 length equals 12 residues. V gave up 3 bases and J gave up 5 bases, with 6 bases separating them. Germline assignment: CDR1 SGHNT and CDR2 YYREEE (reference sequence). CDR3 amino acids: CASSSANNEQFF. In DNA, the CDR3 is TGTGCCAGCAGCTCCGCTAACAATGAGCAGTTCTTC.

This chain connects TRBV6-1 to TRBJ2-2; D is uncertain. The CDR3 consists of 13 residues. Looked up from germline, CDR1 is MNHNS and CDR2 is SASEGT. Trimming cost V 6 bases and J 2 bases, with 7 bases left between them. The CDR3 DNA reads as TGTGCCAGCAGGAACGGAAACACCGGGGAGCTGTTTTTT. Amino acid sequence: CASRNGNTGELFF.

The chain combines TRBV5-6 with TRBJ2-7; D is unresolved. From germline, CDR1 is SGHDT and CDR2 YYEEEE. The CDR3 spans 14 residues. Trimming took off 2 bases at V and 7 bases at J, with 16 bases between the two ends. The CDR3 DNA reads TGTGCCAGCAGCTTAGTGGGTGTCCAGACTGAGCAGTACTTC. It translates to CASSLVGVQTEQYF.

This chain links TRBV7-2 with TRBJ2-5; D gene ambiguous. Trimming left V 5 bases short and J 5 bases short, with 9 bases between. Germline loops: CDR1 SGHTA, CDR2 FQGNSA. The CDR3 contains 12 residues. CDR3 sequence reads: CASSRARETQYF. The CDR3 region has the DNA TGTGCCAGCAGCCGGGCTCGGGAGACCCAGTACTTC.

The rearrangement uses TRBV29-1 and TRBJ1-5; D call uncertain. There are 12 residues in the CDR3. CDR1 and CDR2 (germline): SQVTM, ANQGSEA. The V end lost 6 bases, the J end lost 1 base, and 7 bases lay between the germline ends. CDR3 DNA: TGCAGCGTCCTGGACAGCAATCAGCCCCAGCATTTT. Translating gives CSVLDSNQPQHF.

This clone was recorded only once. The rearrangement joins TRBV12-5 to TRBJ2-3; TRBD2 agrees at 9 bases. Germline V lookup: CDR1 LGHNT, CDR2 FRNRAP. V trimming: 4 bases; J trimming: 3 bases; junction bases outside the gene matches: 5. The CDR3 sequence is 15 residues long. The CDR3 loop reads CASGSSGEITDTQYF. CDR3 DNA: TGTGCTAGTGGTTCTAGCGGGGAAATAACAGATACGCAGTATTTT.

The V call is TRBV9, the J call TRBJ1-1, with TRBD1 as a possible D gene (6 bases). Germline loops: CDR1 SGDLS, CDR2 YYNGEE. V was trimmed by 4 bases and J by 0 bases, leaving 10 bases between them. This CDR3 has 14 residues. The CDR3 coding sequence is TGTGCCAGCAGCTCACAGGGTATGAACACTGAAGCTTTCTTT. Protein: CASSSQGMNTEAFF.

The rearrangement links TRBV18 to TRBJ2-4, with D possibly matching TRBD2 (6 bases). This CDR3 is built from 16 residues. CDR1 and CDR2 (germline): KGHSH, LQKENI. Trimming cost V 6 bases and J 0 bases, with 15 bases left between them. The CDR3 coding sequence is TGTGCCAGCTCCTACCTGACGGGACTAGCCAAAAACATTCAGTACTTC. This encodes CASSYLTGLAKNIQYF.

This clone turned up a few times. The chain has TRBV10-2 and TRBJ1-1; no clear D gene. Germline-derived CDR1 and CDR2 are WSHSY and SAAADI. V shed 2 bases and J shed 0 bases, with 4 bases lying between them. This CDR3 has 13 residues. The CDR3 region is CASSEAMNTEAFF. The DNA for the CDR3 is TGCGCCAGCAGTGAGGCGATGAACACTGAAGCTTTCTTT.

V gene TRBV5-4 combines with J gene TRBJ2-1; TRBD2 agrees at 8 bases. The V gene end was trimmed by 7 bases and the J gene end by 0 bases; junction bases not matched to a gene: 0. This CDR3 has 13 residues. CDR1 is SGHNT and CDR2 is YYREEE in the germline V gene (reference sequence). The DNA for the CDR3 is TGTGCCAGCCGGGAGGGCTCCTACAATGAGCAGTTCTTC. It yields the protein CASREGSYNEQFF.

The chain employs TRBV5-5 and TRBJ2-5; possibly TRBD2 for D (6 bases). Trimming took off 5 bases at V and 2 bases at J, with 25 bases between the two ends. Looked up from germline, CDR1 is SGHKS and CDR2 is YYEKEE (reference sequence). This CDR3 has 18 amino acids. The CDR3 protein is CASSHPRVSGAVQETQYF. CDR3 sequence (DNA): TGTGCCAGCAGTCATCCCCGGGTTAGCGGAGCGGTACAAGAGACCCAGTACTTC.

The rearrangement joins TRBV14 to TRBJ2-7; D perhaps matches TRBD1 (5 bases). The V and J ends lost 2 bases and 5 bases respectively, with 13 bases between them. Germline assignment: CDR1 SGHDN and CDR2 FVKESK. This CDR3 region has 14 residues. The CDR3 region has the DNA TGTGCCAGCAGCCAACCCACCAAAGGGGACGAGCAGTACTTC. As protein: CASSQPTKGDEQYF.